This TCR beta chain was found in a study of blood T cell repertoires in COVID-19. V lost 2 bases, J lost 4 bases, and 7 bases stayed unmatched. In germline, CDR1 is MGHDK, CDR2 SYGVNS. CDR3 length: 16 amino acids. Study processing details: Nucleated cell number was recorded as an estimate derived from reference gene primer amplification. Assay used: immunoSEQ multiplex PCR; TCRdb lists only in-frame clones, some missing. That table supplies the V and J calls and clone size; D and trimming were determined from the DNA. The sample consists of 300,000 or so clones, around 90% of them appearing once. This receptor was obtained from a woman aged 35 to 49 with acute or convalescent COVID-19. This chain uses TRBV25-1 with TRBJ2-5; 10 bases are shared with TRBD1. Sequences were obtained from peripheral blood. CDR3 protein: CASSELGTGAAETQYF. As DNA, the CDR3 is TGTGCCAGCAGTGAACTTGGGACAGGGGCCGCAGAGACCCAGTACTTC.